This T cell receptor (beta chain) was identified in a study of memory CD4+ T cells and cytomegalovirus serostatus. In the study overall: Donors were healthy Belgian adults, under ten CMV seropositive and about 24 seronegative. Study observations and caveats: Each of approximately 70 CMV-associated TCRbeta sequences occurred in one to five individuals.

About this clone: The antigen remains undetermined.

V was pared by 5 bases and J by 8 bases, with 11 bases of the junction left unmatched. The CDR3 is made up of 14 amino acids. Germline assignment: CDR1 MNHNY and CDR2 SVGAGI (reference sequence). Single viable CD3+CD4+CD8-CD45RO+ cells were sorted as the memory CD4+ T cells. CMV serostatus came from serum IgG against pp150, pp28, p38, p52. The method was immunoSEQ multiplex PCR; TCRdb's version includes in-frame clones alone and lacks a portion of them. Of roughly 84,000 clones in the sample, 65% to 85% were seen once. Input material: memory CD4+ T cells from blood. V usage is TRBV6-6 and J usage is TRBJ1-1, with 7 bases matching TRBD1. The receptor's source is an adult in good health and CMV-seronegative. The CDR3 region is CASSTRDSEGEAFF. The CDR3 DNA follows: TGTGCCAGCAGTACCCGGGACAGTGAGGGAGAAGCTTTCTTT.